This T cell receptor beta chain was recorded in a study of PD-L1 blockade in urothelial cancer. Germline loops: CDR1 MNHNS, CDR2 SASEGT. V was pared by 4 bases and J by 9 bases, with 9 bases of the junction left unmatched. The CDR3 spans 15 residues. Clones were sequenced by immunoSEQ multiplex PCR, and TCRdb holds only the in-frame ones, with some missing. The sample consists of about 38,000 clones, 82% of them appearing once. This TCR derives from a man aged 55-75 years with urothelial cancer. The chain combines TRBV6-1 with TRBJ1-4; 9 nucleotides align to TRBD1. This material consisted of PBMCs, taken around atezolizumab (anti-PD-L1) treatment. For the CDR3, the DNA is TGTGCCAGCAGTGGCGCCGGGACAGGGAATAAAAAACTGTTTTTT. Encoded protein: CASSGAGTGNKKLFF.